These 13 T cell receptor beta chains originate from one sample sequenced in a study of PD-L1 blockade in urothelial cancer. This table comes from immunoSEQ multiplex PCR, and its TCRdb copy is limited to in-frame clones, with some not included. Seen here are about 35,000 clones, approximately 80% observed once, and the top ten hold approximately 3.5%. Material: PBMCs, obtained around atezolizumab (anti-PD-L1) treatment. Receptors were obtained from a man between 70 and 80 years old with urothelial cancer.

A remark on this clone: Without the conserved terminal phenylalanine or tryptophan, this CDR3 likely stems from a read error. The DNA is left out, because the CDR3 cannot be placed on it with certainty; the CDR3 is given as TCRdb lists it. The chain combines TRBV21-1 with TRBJ1-3. TRBV21-1 is a pseudogene. The CDR3 is 19 amino acids in total, end residues counted. This chain's CDR3 is CASTYGEDRSSGNTIYCRG.

This CDR3 is CAISSPSSGNTIYF. CDR3 coding DNA: TGTGCCATCAGCTCACCCAGCTCTGGAAACACCATATATTTT. The chain combines TRBV10-3 with TRBJ1-3, with D unclear. Germline CDR1 ENHRY, CDR2 SYGVKD. Between the trimmed V and J ends, which lost 6 bases and 0 bases, there was a span of 9 bases. CDR3 length: 14 residues.

The chain carries TRBV19 and TRBJ2-3, with 9 positions matching TRBD2. V lost 4 bases and J lost 0; bases outside the gene matches: 5. The CDR3 is made up of 16 amino acids. CDR1 is LNHDA, CDR2 SQIVND, per germline (reference sequence). As DNA, the CDR3 is TGTGCCAGTAGTACTCGGACTAGCGCAAGCACAGATACGCAGTATTTT. Amino acid sequence: CASSTRTSASTDTQYF.

This clone has only one observation. The rearrangement joins TRBV19 to TRBJ1-4; a possible D gene is TRBD1 (6 bases). Germline lookup yields CDR1 LNHDA and CDR2 SQIVND (reference sequence). The CDR3 is 16 amino acids. Trimming removed 3 bases at V and 1 base at J, with 12 bases between. The CDR3 region has the DNA TGTGCCAGTAGTATTCGGGGGGCGCGAACTAATGAAAAACTGTTTTTT. Amino acid sequence: CASSIRGARTNEKLFF.

The gene calls are TRBV30 and TRBJ1-2; weak D call: TRBD1 (5 bases). Looked up from germline, CDR1 is GTSNPN and CDR2 is SVGIG (reference sequence). V lost 2 bases and J 7 bases, leaving 11 bases between the germline ends. This CDR3 is built from 12 residues. The CDR3 protein is CAWSNQGSGYTF. The CDR3 region has the DNA TGTGCCTGGAGTAATCAGGGATCTGGCTACACCTTC.

This chain connects TRBV27 to TRBJ1-3, with 7 nucleotides matching TRBD1. Germline V gene sequence: CDR1 MNHEY, CDR2 SMNVEV (reference sequence). CDR3 length: 18 amino acids. V shed 5 bases and J 3 bases; nucleotides not matched to a gene: 16. The CDR3 DNA follows: TGTGCCAGCAGTCCTTTCGCCCAGACAGGGACCATTGGAAACACCATATATTTT. Translated: CASSPFAQTGTIGNTIYF.

This chain links TRBV7-9 with TRBJ1-5; D not resolved. V was cut by 1 base and J by 5 bases, with 3 bases left in between. In germline, CDR1 is SEHNR, CDR2 FQNEAQ (reference sequence). CDR3 length: 12 amino acids. CDR3 in DNA: TGTGCCAGCAGCTTAGACTATCAGCCCCAGCATTTT. Its translation is CASSLDYQPQHF.

The rearrangement joins TRBV19 to TRBJ1-1; 9 positions agree with TRBD1. Germline CDR1 and CDR2: LNHDA and SQIVND (reference sequence). The CDR3 has 14 residues. Germline trimming cut 5 bases from V and 6 bases from J; bases unmatched to any gene: 7. As DNA, the CDR3 is TGTGCCAGTAGTGGCCAGACAGGGGGGGCTGAAGCTTTCTTT. Translated: CASSGQTGGAEAFF.

The chain employs TRBV7-9 and TRBJ2-1; D remains unclear. CDR3 length: 15 residues. CDR1 SEHNR and CDR2 FQNEAQ come from the germline V gene (reference sequence). Trimming removed 7 bases from V and 3 bases from J, with 16 bases in between. The CDR3 DNA reads TGTGCCAGCACCGATCGTCGCACGGGCTACAATGAGCAGTTCTTC. Encoded protein: CASTDRRTGYNEQFF.

The chain joins TRBV19 to TRBJ2-5, with 11 bases lining up with TRBD2. CDR3 length: 16 amino acids. Losses at the gene ends were 5 bases for V and 3 bases for J; bases not matched to a gene: 8. Germline assignment: CDR1 LNHDA and CDR2 SQIVND (reference sequence). The CDR3 sequence is CASSDIAGGKKETQYF. The CDR3 DNA reads as TGTGCCAGTAGTGACATAGCGGGGGGGAAGAAAGAGACCCAGTACTTC.

The chain combines TRBV5-1 with TRBJ2-2, with 9 nucleotides matching TRBD1. Looked up from germline, CDR1 is SGHRS and CDR2 is YFSETQ. V lost 3 bases, J lost 6 bases, and 15 bases stayed unmatched. The CDR3 runs to 18 residues. The CDR3 nucleotides are TGCGCCAGCAGCTCCGAAGGGACAGGGTTGAAAATTGCCGGGGAGCTGTTTTTT. It translates to CASSSEGTGLKIAGELFF.

This rearrangement joins TRBV27 to TRBJ2-6, with 8 bases lining up with TRBD2. The CDR3 sequence is 17 residues long. CDR1 is MNHEY, CDR2 SMNVEV, per germline (reference sequence). V shed 4 bases and J 7 bases; nucleotides not matched to a gene: 12. The CDR3 DNA reads as TGTGCCAGCAGTTCCTGGACTAGCCCGGGGACCGCCAACGTCCTGACTTTC. It specifies CASSSWTSPGTANVLTF.

This clone was seen once. The chain joins TRBV9 to TRBJ1-1; 10 positions match TRBD1. V shed 3 bases, J shed 4 bases, and the junction held 6 bases outside the gene matches. This CDR3 has 15 residues. Germline loops: CDR1 SGDLS, CDR2 YYNGEE. CDR3 protein: CASSARQGAGTEAFF. CDR3 nucleotides: TGTGCCAGCAGCGCCCGACAGGGGGCAGGCACTGAAGCTTTCTTT. The whole variable domain, remainder taken from reference TRBV9 and TRBJ1-1, is DSGVTQTPKHLITATGQRVTLRCSPRSGDLSVYWYQQSLDQGLQFLIQYYNGEERAKGNILERFSAQQFPDLHSELNLSSLELGDSALYFCASSARQGAGTEAFFGQGTRLTVV.